This entry describes one T cell receptor (beta chain). The repertoire was sequenced with immunoSEQ multiplex PCR; TCRdb's copy has only in-frame clones and lacks some. The repertoire holds about 42,000 clones, with approximately 90% as singletons. The data derive from a study of OX40 agonist ivuxolimab in advanced cancers. The sample here was CD4+ or CD8+ T cells sorted from blood, taken in a trial of the OX40 agonist ivuxolimab. The receptor's source is an adult with an advanced solid tumor such as melanoma, head and neck, liver or kidney cancer.

The CDR3 region is CASSLGWLGSTDTQYF. The CDR3 nucleotides are TGTGCCAGCAGCCTTGGGTGGCTGGGGAGCACAGATACGCAGTATTTT. J is TRBJ2-3 and V is TRBV5-6; D unclear. The CDR3 contains 16 residues. Germline CDR1 SGHDT, CDR2 YYEEEE. Between the trimmed V and J ends, which lost 4 bases and 0 bases, there was a span of 15 bases.